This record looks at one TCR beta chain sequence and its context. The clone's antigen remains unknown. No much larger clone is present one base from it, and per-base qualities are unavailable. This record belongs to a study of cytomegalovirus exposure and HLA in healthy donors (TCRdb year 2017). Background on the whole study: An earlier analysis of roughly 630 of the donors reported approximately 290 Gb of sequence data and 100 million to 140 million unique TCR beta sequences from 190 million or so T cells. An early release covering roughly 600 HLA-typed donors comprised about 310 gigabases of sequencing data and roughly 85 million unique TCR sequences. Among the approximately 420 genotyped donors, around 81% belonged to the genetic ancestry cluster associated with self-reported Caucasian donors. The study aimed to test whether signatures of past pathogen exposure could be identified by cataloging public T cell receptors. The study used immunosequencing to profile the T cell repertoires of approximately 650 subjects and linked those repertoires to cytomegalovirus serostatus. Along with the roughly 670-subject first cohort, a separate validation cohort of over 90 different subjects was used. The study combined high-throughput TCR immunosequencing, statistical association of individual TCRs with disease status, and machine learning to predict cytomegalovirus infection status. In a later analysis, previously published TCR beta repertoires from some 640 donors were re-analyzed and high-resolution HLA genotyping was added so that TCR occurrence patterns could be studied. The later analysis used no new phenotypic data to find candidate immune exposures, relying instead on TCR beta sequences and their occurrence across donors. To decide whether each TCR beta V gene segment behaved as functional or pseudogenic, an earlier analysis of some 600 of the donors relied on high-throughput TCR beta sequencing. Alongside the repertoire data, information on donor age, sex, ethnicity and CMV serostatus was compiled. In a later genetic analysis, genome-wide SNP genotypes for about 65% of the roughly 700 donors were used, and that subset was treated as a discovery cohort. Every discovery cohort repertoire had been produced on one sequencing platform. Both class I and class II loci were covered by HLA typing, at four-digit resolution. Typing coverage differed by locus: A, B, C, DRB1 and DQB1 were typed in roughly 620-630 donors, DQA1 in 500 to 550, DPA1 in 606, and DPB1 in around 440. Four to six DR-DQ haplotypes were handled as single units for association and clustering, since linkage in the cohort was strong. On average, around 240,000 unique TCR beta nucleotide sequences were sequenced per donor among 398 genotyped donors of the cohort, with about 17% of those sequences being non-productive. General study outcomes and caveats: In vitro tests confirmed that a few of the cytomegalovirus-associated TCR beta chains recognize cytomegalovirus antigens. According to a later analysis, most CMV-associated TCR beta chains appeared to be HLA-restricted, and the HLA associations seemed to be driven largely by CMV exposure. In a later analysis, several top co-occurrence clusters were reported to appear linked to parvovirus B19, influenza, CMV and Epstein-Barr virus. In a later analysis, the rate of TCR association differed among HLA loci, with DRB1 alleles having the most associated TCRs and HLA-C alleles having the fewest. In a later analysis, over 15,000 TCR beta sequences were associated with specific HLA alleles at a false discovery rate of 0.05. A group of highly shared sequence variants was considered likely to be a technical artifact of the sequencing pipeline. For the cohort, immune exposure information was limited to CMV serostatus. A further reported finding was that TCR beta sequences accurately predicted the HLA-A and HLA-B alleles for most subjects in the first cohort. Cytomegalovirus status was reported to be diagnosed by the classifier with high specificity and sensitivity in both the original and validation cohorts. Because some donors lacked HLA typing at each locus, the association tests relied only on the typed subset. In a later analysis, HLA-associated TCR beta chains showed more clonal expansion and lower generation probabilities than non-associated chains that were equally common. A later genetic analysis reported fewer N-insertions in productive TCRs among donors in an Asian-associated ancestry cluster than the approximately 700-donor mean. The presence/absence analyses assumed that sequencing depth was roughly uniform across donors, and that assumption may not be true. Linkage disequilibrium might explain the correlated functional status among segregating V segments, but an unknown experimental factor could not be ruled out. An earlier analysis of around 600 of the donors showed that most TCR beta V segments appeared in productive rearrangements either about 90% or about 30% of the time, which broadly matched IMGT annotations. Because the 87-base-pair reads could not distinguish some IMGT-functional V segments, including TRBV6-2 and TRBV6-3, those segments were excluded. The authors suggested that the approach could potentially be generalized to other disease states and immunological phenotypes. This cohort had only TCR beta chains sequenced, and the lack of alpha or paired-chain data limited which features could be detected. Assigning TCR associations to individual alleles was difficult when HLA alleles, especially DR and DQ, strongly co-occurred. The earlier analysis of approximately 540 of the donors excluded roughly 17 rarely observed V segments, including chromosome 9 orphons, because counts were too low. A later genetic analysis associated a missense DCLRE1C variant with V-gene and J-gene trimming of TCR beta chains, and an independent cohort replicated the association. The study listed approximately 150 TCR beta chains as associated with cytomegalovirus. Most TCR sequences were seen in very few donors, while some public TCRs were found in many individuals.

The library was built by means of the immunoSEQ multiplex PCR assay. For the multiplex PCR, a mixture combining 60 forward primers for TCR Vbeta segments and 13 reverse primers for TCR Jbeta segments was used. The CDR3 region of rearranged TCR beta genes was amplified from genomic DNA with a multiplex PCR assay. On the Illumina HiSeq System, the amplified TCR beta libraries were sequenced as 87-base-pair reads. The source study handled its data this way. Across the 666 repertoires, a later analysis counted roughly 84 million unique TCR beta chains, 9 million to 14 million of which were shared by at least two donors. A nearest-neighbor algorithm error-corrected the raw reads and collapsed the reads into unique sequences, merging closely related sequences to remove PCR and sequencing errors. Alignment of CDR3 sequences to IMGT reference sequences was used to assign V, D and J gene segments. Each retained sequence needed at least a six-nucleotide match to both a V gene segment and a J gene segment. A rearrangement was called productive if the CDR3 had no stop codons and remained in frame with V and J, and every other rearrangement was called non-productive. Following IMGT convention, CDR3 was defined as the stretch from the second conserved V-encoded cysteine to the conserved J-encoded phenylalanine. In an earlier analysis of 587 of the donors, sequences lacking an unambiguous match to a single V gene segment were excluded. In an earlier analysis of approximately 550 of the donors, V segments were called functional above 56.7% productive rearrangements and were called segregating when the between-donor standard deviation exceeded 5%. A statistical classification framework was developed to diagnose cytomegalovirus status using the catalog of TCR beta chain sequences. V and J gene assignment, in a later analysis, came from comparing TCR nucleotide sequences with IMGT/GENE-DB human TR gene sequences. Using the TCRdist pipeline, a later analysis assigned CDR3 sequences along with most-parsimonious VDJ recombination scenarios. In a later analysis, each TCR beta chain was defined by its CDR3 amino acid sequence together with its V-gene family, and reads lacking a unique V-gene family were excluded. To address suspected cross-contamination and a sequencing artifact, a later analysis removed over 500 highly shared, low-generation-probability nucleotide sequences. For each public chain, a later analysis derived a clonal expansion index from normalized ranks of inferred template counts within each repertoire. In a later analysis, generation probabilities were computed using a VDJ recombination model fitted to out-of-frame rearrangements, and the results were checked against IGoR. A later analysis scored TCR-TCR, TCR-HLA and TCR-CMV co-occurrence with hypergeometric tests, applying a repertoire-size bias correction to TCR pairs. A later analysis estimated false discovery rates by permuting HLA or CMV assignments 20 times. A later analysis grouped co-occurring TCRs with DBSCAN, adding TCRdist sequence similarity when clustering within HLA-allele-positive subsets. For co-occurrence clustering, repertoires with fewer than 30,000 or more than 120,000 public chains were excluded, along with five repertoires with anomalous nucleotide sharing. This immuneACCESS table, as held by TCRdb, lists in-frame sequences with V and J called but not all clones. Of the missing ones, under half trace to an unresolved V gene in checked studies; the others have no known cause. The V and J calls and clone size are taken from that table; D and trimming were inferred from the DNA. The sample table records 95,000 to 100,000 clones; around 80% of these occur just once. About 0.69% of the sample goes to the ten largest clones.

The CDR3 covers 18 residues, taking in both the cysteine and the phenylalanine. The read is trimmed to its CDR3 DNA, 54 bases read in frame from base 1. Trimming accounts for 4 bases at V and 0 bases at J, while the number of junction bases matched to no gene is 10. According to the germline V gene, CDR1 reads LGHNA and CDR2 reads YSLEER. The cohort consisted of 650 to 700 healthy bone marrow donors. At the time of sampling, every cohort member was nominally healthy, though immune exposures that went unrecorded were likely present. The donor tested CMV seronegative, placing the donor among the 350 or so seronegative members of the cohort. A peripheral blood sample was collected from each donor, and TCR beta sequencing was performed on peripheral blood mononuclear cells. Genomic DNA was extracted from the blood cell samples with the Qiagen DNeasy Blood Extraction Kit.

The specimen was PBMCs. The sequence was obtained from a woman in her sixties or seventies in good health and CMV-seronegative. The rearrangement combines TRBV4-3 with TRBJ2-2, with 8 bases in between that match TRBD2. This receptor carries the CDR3 CASSRNLPGLANTGELFF. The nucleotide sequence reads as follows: TGCGCCAGCAGCCGCAACTTACCGGGACTAGCGAACACCGGGGAGCTGTTTTTT.